This T cell receptor beta chain appears in the sequencing data of a study of shared clonotypes between healthy human individuals. General observations from the study: Shared across several donors were roughly 5% of the naive CD4 clonotypes.

Worth noting for this clone: The target antigen is unknown.

Only in-frame clones appear in the TCRdb table, and some are missing; sequencing was by immunoSEQ multiplex PCR. The table records roughly 1,600,000 clones, approximately 98.5% of them present only once. Losses at the gene ends were 0 bases for V and 0 bases for J; bases not matched to a gene: 6. CDR1 SEHNR and CDR2 FQNEAQ come from the germline V gene (reference sequence). This CDR3 is built from 18 residues. Sequencing input: naive CD4+ T cells sorted from blood. As to subset: CD45RA+ positively selected. V gene TRBV7-9 combines with J gene TRBJ1-3; 9 positions agree with TRBD1. The TCR originated in a man aged 25 to 40 in good health. The CDR3 protein is CASSLAPGQGNSGNTIYF. The CDR3 nucleotides read TGTGCCAGCAGCTTAGCCCCGGGACAGGGTAACTCTGGAAACACCATATATTTT. Filled out from reference TRBV7-9 and TRBJ1-3, the complete variable domain reads DTGVSQNPRHKITKRGQNVTFRCDPISEHNRLYWYRQTLGQGPEFLTYFQNEAQLEKSRLLSDRFSAERPKGSFSTLEIQRTEQGDSAMYLCASSLAPGQGNSGNTIYFGEGSWLTVV.